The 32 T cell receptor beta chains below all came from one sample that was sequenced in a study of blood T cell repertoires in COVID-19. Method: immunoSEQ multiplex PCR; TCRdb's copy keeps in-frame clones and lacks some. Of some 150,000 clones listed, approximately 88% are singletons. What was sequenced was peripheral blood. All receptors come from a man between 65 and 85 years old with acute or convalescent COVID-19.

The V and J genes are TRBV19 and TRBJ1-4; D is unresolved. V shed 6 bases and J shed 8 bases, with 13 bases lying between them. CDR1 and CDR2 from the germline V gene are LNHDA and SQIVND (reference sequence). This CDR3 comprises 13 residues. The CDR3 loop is CASSQDYSEKLFF. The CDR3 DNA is TGTGCCAGTAGCCAAGATTACAGCGAAAAACTGTTTTTT.

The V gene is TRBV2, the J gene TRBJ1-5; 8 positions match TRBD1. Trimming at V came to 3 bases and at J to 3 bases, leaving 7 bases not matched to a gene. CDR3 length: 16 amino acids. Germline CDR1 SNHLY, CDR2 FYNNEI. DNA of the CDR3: TGTGCCAGCAGTGAGCAGGGGGCCCTACTCAATCAGCCCCAGCATTTT. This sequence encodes CASSEQGALLNQPQHF.

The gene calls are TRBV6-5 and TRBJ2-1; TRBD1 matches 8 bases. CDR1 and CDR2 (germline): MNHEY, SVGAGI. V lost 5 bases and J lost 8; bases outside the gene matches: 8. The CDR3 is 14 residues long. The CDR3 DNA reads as TGTGCCAGCAGTAGGGTACAGGGGGGCGATGAGCAGTTCTTC. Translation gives CASSRVQGGDEQFF.

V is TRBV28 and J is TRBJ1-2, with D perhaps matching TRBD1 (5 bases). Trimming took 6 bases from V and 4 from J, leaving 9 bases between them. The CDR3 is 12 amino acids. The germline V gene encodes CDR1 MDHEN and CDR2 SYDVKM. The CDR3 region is CASSTTVYGYTF. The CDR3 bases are TGTGCCAGCAGCACGACAGTCTATGGCTACACCTTC.

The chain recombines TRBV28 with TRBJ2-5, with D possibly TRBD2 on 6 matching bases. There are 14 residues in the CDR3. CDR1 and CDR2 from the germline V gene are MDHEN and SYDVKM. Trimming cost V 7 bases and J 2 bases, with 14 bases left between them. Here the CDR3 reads CASTGRDPQETQYF. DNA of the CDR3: TGTGCCAGCACGGGGCGGGACCCGCAAGAGACCCAGTACTTC.

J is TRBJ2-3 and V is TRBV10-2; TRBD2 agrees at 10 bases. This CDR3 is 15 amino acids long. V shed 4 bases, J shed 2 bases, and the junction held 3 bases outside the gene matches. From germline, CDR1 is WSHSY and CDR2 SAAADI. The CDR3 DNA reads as TGCGCCAGCAGTGTCCTAGCGGGGGACACAGATACGCAGTATTTT. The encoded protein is CASSVLAGDTDTQYF.

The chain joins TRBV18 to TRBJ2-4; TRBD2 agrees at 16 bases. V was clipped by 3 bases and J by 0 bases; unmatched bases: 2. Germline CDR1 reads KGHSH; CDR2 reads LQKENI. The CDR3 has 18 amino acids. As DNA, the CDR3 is TGTGCCAGCTCACCGGGACTAGCGGGAGGGCCAGCCAAAAACATTCAGTACTTC. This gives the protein CASSPGLAGGPAKNIQYF.

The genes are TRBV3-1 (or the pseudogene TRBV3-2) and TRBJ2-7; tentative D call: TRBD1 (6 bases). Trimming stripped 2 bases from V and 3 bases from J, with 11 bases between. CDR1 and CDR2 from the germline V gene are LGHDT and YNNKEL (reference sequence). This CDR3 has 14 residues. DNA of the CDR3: TGTGCCAGCAGCCAAAACATACAGGGCTACGAGCAGTACTTC. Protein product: CASSQNIQGYEQYF.

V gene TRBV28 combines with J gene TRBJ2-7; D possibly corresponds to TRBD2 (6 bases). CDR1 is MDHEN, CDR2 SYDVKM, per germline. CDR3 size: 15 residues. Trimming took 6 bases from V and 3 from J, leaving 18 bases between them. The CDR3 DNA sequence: TGTGCCAGCAGACTCTCGCGGGGACTGAACTACGAGCAGTACTTC. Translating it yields CASRLSRGLNYEQYF.

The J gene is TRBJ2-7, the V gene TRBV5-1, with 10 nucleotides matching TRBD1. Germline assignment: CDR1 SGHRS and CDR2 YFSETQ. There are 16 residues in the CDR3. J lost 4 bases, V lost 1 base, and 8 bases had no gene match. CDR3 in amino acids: CASSLWTGTGAYEQYF. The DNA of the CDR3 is TGCGCCAGCAGCTTGTGGACAGGGACAGGGGCTTACGAGCAGTACTTC.

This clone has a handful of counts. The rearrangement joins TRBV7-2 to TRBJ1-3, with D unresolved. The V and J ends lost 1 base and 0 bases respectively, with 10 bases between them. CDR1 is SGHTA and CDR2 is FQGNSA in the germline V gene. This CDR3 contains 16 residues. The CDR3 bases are TGTGCCAGCAGCTTAGGGCCCGTAACCTCTGGAAACACCATATATTTT. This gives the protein CASSLGPVTSGNTIYF.

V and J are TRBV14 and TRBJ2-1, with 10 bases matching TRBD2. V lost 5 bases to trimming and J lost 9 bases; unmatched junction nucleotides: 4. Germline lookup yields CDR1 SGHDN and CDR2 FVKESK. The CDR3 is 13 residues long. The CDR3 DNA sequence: TGTGCCAGCAGCAATCTAGCGGGGGTTGAGCAGTTCTTC. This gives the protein CASSNLAGVEQFF.

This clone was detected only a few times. Here the CDR3 reads CASSQVPGLAGRVQETQYF. The DNA for the CDR3 is TGCGCCAGCAGCCAAGTCCCGGGACTAGCGGGGAGGGTCCAAGAGACCCAGTACTTC. The chain employs TRBV4-1 and TRBJ2-5; TRBD2 matches at 13 bases. The CDR3 is made up of 19 amino acids. The germline V gene encodes CDR1 MGHRA and CDR2 YSYEKL. After removal of 1 base from V and 1 base from J, the junction contained 9 bases not matched to a gene.

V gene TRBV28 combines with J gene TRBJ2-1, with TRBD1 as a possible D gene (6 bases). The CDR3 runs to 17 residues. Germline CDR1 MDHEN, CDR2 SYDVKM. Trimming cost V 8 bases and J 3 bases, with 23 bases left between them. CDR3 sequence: CASSPHWQGLFYNEQFF. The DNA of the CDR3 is TGTGCCAGCTCACCTCATTGGCAGGGGCTCTTCTACAATGAGCAGTTCTTC.

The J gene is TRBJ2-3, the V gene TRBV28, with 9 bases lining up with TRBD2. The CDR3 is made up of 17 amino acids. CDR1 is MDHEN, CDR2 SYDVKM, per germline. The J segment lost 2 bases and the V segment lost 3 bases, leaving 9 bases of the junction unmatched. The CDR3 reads CASSLSLAGRITDTQYF. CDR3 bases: TGTGCCAGCAGTTTGTCGCTAGCGGGGCGAATCACAGATACGCAGTATTTT.

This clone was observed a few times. The CDR3 bases are TGTGCCAGCAGTCCCCCGGGACTAGCGGGTCACAATGAGCAGTTCTTC. This codes for CASSPPGLAGHNEQFF. The chain employs TRBV6-6 and TRBJ2-1, with 12 bases fitting TRBD2. This CDR3 contains 16 residues. J gave up 5 bases and V 5 bases, and 7 bases lay outside the gene matches. Germline V gene lookup returns CDR1 MNHNY and CDR2 SVGAGI (reference sequence).

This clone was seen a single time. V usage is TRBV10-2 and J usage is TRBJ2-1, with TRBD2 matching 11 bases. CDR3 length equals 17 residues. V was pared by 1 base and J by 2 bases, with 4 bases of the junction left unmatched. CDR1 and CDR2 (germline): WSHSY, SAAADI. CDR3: CASSELASGRPYNEQFF. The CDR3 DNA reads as TGCGCCAGCAGTGAGTTAGCTAGCGGGAGGCCCTACAATGAGCAGTTCTTC.

The CDR3 is CASSPRDRNTGELFF. In DNA, the CDR3 is TGTGCCAGCAGCCCCCGGGACAGGAACACCGGGGAGCTGTTTTTT. The rearrangement joins TRBV7-6 to TRBJ2-2; TRBD1 matches at 7 bases. Germline CDR1 reads SGHVS; CDR2 reads FNYEAQ. CDR3 length: 15 residues. The V segment lost 5 bases and the J segment 1 base; nucleotides outside the gene matches: 4.

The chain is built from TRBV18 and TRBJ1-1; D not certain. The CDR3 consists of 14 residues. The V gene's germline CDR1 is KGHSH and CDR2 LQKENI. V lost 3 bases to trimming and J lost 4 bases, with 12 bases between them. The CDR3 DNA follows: TGTGCCAGCTCACCGGCCTCCCGGGGCACTGAAGCTTTCTTT. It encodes CASSPASRGTEAFF.

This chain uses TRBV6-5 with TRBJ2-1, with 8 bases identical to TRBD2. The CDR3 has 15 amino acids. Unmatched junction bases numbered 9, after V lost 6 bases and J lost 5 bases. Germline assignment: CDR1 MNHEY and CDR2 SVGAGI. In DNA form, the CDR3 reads TGTGCCAGCAGGACGAGCGGGAGCCAGAACAATGAGCAGTTCTTC. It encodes CASRTSGSQNNEQFF.

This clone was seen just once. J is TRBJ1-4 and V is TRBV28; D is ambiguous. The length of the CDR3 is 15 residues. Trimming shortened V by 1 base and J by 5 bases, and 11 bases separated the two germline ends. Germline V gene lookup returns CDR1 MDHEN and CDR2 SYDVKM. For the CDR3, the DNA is TGTGCCAGCAGTTTATCTTCGGGGAGCAATGAAAAACTGTTTTTT. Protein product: CASSLSSGSNEKLFF.

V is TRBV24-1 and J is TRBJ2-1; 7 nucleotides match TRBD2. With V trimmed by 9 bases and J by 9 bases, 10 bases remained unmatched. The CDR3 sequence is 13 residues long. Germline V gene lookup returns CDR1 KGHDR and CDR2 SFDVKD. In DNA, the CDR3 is TGTGCCACCTTTGACGTCTGGGGGGGTGAGCAGTTCTTC. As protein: CATFDVWGGEQFF.

In nucleotides, the CDR3 is TGTGCCATCAGTGCGGGCGGGAGGGCCTATAACACCGGGGAGCTGTTTTTT. Its protein is CAISAGGRAYNTGELFF. The chain links TRBV10-3 to TRBJ2-2; 9 bases line up with TRBD2. The CDR3 length is 17 residues. V lost 4 bases, J lost 2 bases, and 8 bases stayed unmatched. Per germline, CDR1 ENHRY and CDR2 SYGVKD.

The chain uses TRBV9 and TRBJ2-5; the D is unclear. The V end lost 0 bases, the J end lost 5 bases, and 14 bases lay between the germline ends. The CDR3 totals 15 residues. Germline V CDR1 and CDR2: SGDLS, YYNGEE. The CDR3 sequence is CASSVGTGPVETQYF. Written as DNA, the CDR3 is TGTGCCAGCAGCGTAGGTACGGGTCCCGTTGAGACCCAGTACTTC.

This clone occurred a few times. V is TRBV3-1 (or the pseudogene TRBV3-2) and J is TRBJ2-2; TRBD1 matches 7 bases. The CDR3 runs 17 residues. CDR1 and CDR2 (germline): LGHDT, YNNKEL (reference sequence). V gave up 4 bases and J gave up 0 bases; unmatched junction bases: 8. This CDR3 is CASSPRQGQPNTGELFF. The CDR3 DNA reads TGTGCCAGCAGCCCAAGACAGGGACAACCGAACACCGGGGAGCTGTTTTTT.

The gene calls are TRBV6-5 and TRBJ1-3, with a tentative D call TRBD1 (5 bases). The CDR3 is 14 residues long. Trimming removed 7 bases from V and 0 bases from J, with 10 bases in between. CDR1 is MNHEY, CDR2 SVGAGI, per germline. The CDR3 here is CASTSGGSGNTIYF. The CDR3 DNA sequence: TGTGCCAGCACGTCGGGGGGCTCTGGAAACACCATATATTTT.

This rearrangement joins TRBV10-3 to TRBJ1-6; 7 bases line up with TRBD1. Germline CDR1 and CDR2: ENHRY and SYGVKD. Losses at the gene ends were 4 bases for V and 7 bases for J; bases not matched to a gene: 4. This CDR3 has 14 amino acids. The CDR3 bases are TGTGCCATCAGTGGGGACAGTCTGAATTCACCCCTCCACTTT. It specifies CAISGDSLNSPLHF.

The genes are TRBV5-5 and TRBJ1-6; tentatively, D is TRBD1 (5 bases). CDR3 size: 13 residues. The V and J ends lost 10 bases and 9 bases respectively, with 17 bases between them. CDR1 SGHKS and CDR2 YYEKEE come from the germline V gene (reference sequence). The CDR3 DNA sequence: TGTGCCTTTACCGGCAGGGTTACTTCACCCCTCCACTTT. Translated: CAFTGRVTSPLHF.

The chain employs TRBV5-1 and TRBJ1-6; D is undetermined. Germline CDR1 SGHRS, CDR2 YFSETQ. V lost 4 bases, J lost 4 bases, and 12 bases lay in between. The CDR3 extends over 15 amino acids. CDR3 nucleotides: TGCGCCAGCAGCGCAGCCGAGGAATATAATTCACCCCTCCACTTT. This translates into CASSAAEEYNSPLHF.

The CDR3 bases are TGCGCCAGCAGCGCGACAGTTACGGATACGCAGTATTTT. Translating gives CASSATVTDTQYF. The V and J genes are TRBV5-1 and TRBJ2-3; D is possibly TRBD1 (5 bases). CDR3 length: 13 residues. Trimming pared 4 bases from V and 6 bases from J, leaving 12 bases between. Germline CDR1 SGHRS, CDR2 YFSETQ. The full variable domain, in which reference TRBV5-1 and TRBJ2-3 provide the parts outside the CDR3, is KAGVTQTPRYLIKTRGQQVTLSCSPISGHRSVSWYQQTPGQGLQFLFEYFSETQRNKGNFPGRFSGRQFSNSRSEMNVSTLELGDSALYLCASSATVTDTQYFGPGTRLTVL.

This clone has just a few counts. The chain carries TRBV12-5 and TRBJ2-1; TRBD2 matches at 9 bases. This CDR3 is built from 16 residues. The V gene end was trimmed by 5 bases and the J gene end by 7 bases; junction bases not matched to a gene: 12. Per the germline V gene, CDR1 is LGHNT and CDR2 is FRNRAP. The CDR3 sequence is CASGPDGAGGRNEQFF. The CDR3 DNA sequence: TGTGCTAGTGGTCCGGACGGAGCGGGAGGCAGGAATGAGCAGTTCTTC.

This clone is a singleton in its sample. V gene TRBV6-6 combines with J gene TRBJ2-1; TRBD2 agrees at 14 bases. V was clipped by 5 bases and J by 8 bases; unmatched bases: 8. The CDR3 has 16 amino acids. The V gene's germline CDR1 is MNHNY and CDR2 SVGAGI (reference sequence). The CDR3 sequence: CASSRGLAGGGDEQFF. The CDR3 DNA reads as TGTGCCAGCAGTCGAGGACTAGCGGGGGGTGGCGATGAGCAGTTCTTC.